The sequence of this T cell receptor (beta chain) was determined in a study of identifying expanded T cells in peripheral blood. Study conclusions and caveats: Variance in clone template counts between roughly two-week samples significantly increased with total template count across all healthy donors. Technical replicates showed roughly 1.2 changed clones; around two weeks 15 to 20; four weeks 19.

Repertoires were generated with immunoSEQ multiplex PCR, while TCRdb's copy carries only in-frame clones and drops some. The table has about 52,000 clones, approximately 80% seen once. This clone was counted a single time. Its antigen is as yet unknown. During the collection period, no donor immune events like infections were recorded. The CDR3 loop spans 15 amino acids. V lost 5 bases, J lost 5 bases, and 13 bases lay in between. CDR1 is MNHEY, CDR2 SMNVEV, per germline (reference sequence). The chain couples TRBV27 to TRBJ2-6; TRBD1 might be the D (5 bases). The clonotype originates from a person aged 18 to 75 in good health. Sequencing was done on a sample of blood. Here the CDR3 reads CASSPGHPRANVLTF. CDR3 in DNA: TGTGCCAGCAGTCCAGGACACCCGAGGGCCAACGTCCTGACTTTC.